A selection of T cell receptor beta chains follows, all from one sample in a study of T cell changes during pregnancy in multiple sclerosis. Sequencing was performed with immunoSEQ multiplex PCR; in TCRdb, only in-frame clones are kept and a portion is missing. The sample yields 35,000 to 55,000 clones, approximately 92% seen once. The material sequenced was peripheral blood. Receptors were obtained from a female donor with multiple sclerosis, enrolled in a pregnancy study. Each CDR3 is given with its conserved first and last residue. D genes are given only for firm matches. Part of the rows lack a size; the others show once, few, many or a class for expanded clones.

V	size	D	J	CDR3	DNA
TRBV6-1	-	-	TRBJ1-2	CATLGQSILGYTF	TGTGCCACACTCGGACAGTCCATACTTGGCTACACCTTC
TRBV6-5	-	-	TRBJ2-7	CASSYSAYDEQYF	TGTGCCAGCAGTTACTCGGCCTATGACGAGCAGTACTTC
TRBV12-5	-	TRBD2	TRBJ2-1	CASGLWLAGVNEQFF	TGTGCTAGTGGTTTGTGGCTAGCGGGAGTCAATGAGCAGTTCTTC
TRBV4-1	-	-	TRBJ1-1	CASSHGERAFF	TGCGCCAGCAGCCACGGGGAAAGAGCTTTCTTT
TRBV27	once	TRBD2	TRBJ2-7	CASSLSLGTRTYEQYF	TGTGCCAGCAGTTTATCTTTAGGGACTAGGACGTACGAGCAGTACTTC
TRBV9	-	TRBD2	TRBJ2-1	CASSAAGTSGYNEQFF	TGTGCCAGCAGCGCCGCCGGGACTAGCGGGTACAATGAGCAGTTCTTC
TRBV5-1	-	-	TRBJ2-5	CASSLAQTVQETQYF	TGCGCCAGCAGCTTGGCCCAGACAGTCCAAGAGACCCAGTACTTC
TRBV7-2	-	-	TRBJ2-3	CASSLSIFLTDTQYF	TGTGCCAGCAGCTTGAGCATTTTCCTCACAGATACGCAGTATTTT
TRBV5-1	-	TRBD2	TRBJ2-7	CASSFALAGGGEQYF	TGCGCCAGCAGCTTCGCACTAGCGGGAGGAGGGGAGCAGTACTTC
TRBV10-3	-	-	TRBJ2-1	CAISGTASSYNEQFF	TGTGCCATCAGTGGGACGGCGAGCTCCTACAATGAGCAGTTCTTC
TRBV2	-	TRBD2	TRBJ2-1	CASSDIGGRGGDEQFF	TGTGCCAGCAGTGATATAGGCGGGAGGGGAGGGGATGAGCAGTTCTTC
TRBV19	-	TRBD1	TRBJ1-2	CASSSNGQGKNYGYTF	TGTGCCAGTAGTTCGAACGGACAGGGAAAAAACTATGGCTACACCTTC
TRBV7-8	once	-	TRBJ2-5	CASSERGEGGGKTQYF	TGTGCCAGCAGCGAGAGAGGGGAGGGAGGGGGCAAGACCCAGTACTTC
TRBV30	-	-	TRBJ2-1	CAWSVTARSSYNEQFF	TGTGCCTGGAGTGTAACCGCCAGAAGCTCCTACAATGAGCAGTTCTTC
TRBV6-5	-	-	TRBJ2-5	CASIEQAAKTQYF	TGTGCCAGCATTGAGCAGGCGGCTAAGACCCAGTACTTC
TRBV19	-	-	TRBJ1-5	CASSQEGRQPQHF	TGTGCCAGTAGCCAAGAAGGGCGTCAGCCCCAGCATTTT
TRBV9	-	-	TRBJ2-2	CASSSVTNTGELFF	TGTGCCAGCAGTTCAGTTACGAACACCGGGGAGCTGTTTTTT
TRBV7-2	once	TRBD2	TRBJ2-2	CASKLAGTVGELFF	TGTGCCAGCAAACTAGCGGGAACTGTCGGGGAGCTGTTTTTT
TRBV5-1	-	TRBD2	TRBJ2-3	CASSLGGLAGTDTQYF	TGCGCCAGCAGCTTGGGAGGACTAGCGGGAACTGATACGCAGTATTTT
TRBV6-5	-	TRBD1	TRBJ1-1	CASRRDRDDTEAFF	TGTGCCAGCAGGAGGGACAGGGACGACACTGAAGCTTTCTTT
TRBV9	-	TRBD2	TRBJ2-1	CASSVGAGVYNEQFF	TGTGCCAGCAGCGTAGGGGCGGGAGTATATAATGAGCAGTTCTTC
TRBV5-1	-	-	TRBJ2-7	CASSLAIGSGPRREYF	TGCGCCAGCAGCTTGGCAATAGGGTCAGGACCCCGCCGGGAGTACTTC
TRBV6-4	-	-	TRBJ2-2	CASSDGRTGELFF	TGTGCCAGCAGTGACGGGCGCACCGGGGAGCTGTTTTTT
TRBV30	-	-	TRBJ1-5	CAWGTPNQPQHF	TGTGCCTGGGGGACACCGAATCAGCCCCAGCATTTT
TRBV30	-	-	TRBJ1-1	CAGINRGDRAFF	TGTGCCGGGATTAATCGGGGGGATAGAGCTTTCTTT
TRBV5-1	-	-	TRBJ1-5	CASSCPLERRPQHF	TGCGCCAGCAGCTGTCCTTTGGAGCGACGGCCCCAGCATTTT
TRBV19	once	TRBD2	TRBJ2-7	CASSGGGSLYEQYF	TGTGCCAGTAGTGGGGGGGGGAGCCTCTACGAGCAGTACTTC
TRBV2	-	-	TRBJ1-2	CASSLPTGNYGYTF	TGTGCCAGCAGTCTACCGACAGGCAACTATGGCTACACCTTC
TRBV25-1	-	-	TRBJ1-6	CASSESVTTNSPLHF	TGTGCCAGCAGTGAATCTGTCACCACAAATTCACCCCTCCACTTT
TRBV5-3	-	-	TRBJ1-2	CARSGGKVARLYGYTF	TGTGCCAGAAGCGGGGGAAAGGTTGCCCGGCTCTATGGCTACACCTTC
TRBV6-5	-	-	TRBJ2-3	CASSYSYGTSTDTQYF	TGTGCCAGCAGTTACTCGTACGGAACTAGCACAGATACGCAGTATTTT
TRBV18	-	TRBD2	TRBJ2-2	CASSRSLAENTGELFF	TGTGCCAGCTCACGTTCGCTAGCGGAGAACACCGGGGAGCTGTTTTTT
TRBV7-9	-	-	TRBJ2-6	CASSLTASGANVLTF	TGTGCCAGCAGCTTAACAGCGTCTGGGGCCAACGTCCTGACTTTC
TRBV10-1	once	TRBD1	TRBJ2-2	CASSESRQGPGELFF	TGCGCCAGCAGTGAGTCCCGACAGGGCCCCGGGGAGCTGTTTTTT
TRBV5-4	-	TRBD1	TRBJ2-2	CASSLGRGRDTGELFF	TGTGCCAGCAGCTTGGGTAGGGGGCGCGACACCGGGGAGCTGTTTTTT
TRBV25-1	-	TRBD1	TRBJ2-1	CASSDHPGQLNNEQFF	TGTGCCAGCAGTGATCATCCGGGACAGCTTAACAATGAGCAGTTCTTC
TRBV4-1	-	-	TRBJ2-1	CASSQLADYNEQFF	TGCGCCAGCAGCCAATTAGCGGACTACAATGAGCAGTTCTTC
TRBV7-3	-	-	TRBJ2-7	CASTTGYGYEQYF	TGTGCCAGCACGACTGGCTACGGATACGAGCAGTACTTC
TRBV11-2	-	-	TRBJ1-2	CASSLETGHYGYTF	TGTGCCAGCAGCTTAGAAACAGGCCACTATGGCTACACCTTC
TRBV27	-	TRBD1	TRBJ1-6	CASSLFFGTGNSPLHF	TGTGCCAGCAGTTTATTCTTCGGGACAGGGAATTCACCCCTCCACTTT
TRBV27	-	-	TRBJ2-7	CASRRSGTTYEQYF	TGTGCCAGCAGGAGATCCGGGACCACCTACGAGCAGTACTTC
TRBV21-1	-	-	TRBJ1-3	CASSNFTLGNTIYF	TGTGCCAGCAGCAACTTCACGTTGGGAAACACCATATATTTT
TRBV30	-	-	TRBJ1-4	CAWSAFEATNEKLFF	TGTGCCTGGAGTGCTTTCGAGGCAACTAATGAAAAACTGTTTTTT
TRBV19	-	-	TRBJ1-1	CASSRGLDAEAFF	TGTGCCAGTAGTCGAGGGCTTGACGCTGAAGCTTTCTTT
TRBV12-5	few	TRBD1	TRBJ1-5	CASGPGTGSQPQHF	TGTGCTAGTGGCCCTGGGACAGGGAGTCAGCCCCAGCATTTT
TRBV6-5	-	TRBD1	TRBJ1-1	CASSRQGAEAFF	TGTGCCAGCAGTCGACAGGGGGCCGAAGCTTTCTTT
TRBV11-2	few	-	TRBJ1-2	CASSLNDPDGYTF	TGTGCCAGCAGCTTGAATGATCCCGATGGCTACACCTTC
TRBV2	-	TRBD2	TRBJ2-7	CASSAPTGTGLAVPNF	TGTGCCAGCAGCGCCCCCACCGGGACAGGACTAGCGGTGCCCAATTTC
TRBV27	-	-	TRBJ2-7	CASSFGAEQYF	TGTGCCAGCAGTTTTGGGGCCGAGCAGTACTTC
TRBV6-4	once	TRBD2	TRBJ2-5	CASSPLAGGGQETQYF	TGTGCCAGCAGTCCCCTAGCGGGAGGAGGGCAAGAGACCCAGTACTTC
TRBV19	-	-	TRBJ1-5	CASSSGRINQPQHF	TGTGCCAGTAGTTCAGGACGGATCAATCAGCCCCAGCATTTT
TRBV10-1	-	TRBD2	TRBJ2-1	CASSKKLAGGPNEQFF	TGCGCCAGCAGTAAAAAACTAGCGGGAGGGCCAAATGAGCAGTTCTTC
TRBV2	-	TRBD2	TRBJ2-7	CASSPRREGEQYF	TGTGCCAGCAGCCCCCGAAGGGAGGGGGAGCAGTACTTC
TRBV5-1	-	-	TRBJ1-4	CASSLARGLGEKLFF	TGCGCCAGCAGCTTGGCCCGGGGGCTCGGTGAAAAACTGTTTTTT
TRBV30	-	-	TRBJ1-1	CAWNQGRDEAFF	TGTGCCTGGAATCAGGGGCGAGATGAAGCTTTCTTT
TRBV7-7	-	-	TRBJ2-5	CASSSGYRQETQYF	TGTGCTAGCAGCTCCGGGTACCGGCAAGAGACCCAGTACTTC
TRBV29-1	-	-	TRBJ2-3	CSVVVRAVWGSSTDTQYF	TGCAGCGTTGTGGTCAGGGCGGTGTGGGGGTCAAGCACAGATACGCAGTATTTT
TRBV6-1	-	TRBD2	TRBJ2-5	CASSGGLAGGTETQYF	TGTGCCAGCAGTGGGGGACTAGCGGGAGGGACTGAGACCCAGTACTTC
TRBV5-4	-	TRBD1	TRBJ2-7	CASSPGTGDIYEQYF	TGTGCCAGCAGCCCCGGGACAGGGGACATTTACGAGCAGTACTTC